The 8 T cell receptor beta chains below come from one sample, sequenced in a study of cytomegalovirus exposure and HLA in healthy donors. The PCR employed 60 Vbeta primers together with 13 Jbeta primers. Profiling relied on immunoSEQ multiplex PCR, and the TCRdb table lists in-frame clones only, not all of them. This sample has 95,000 to 150,000 clones, with over 75% found just once. What was sequenced was PBMCs. These receptors came from a human donor in good health.

This clone appeared a single time. This sequence joins TRBV27 and TRBJ2-5; D may be TRBD2 (5 bases). The tail of the sequence fits TRBJ2-7 better, so the J call may be wrong. Germline assignment: CDR1 MNHEY and CDR2 SMNVEV (reference sequence). The CDR3 has 15 amino acids. CDR3 loop: CASRPGEGRAYEQYF. As DNA, the CDR3 is TGTGCCAGCAGACCAGGTGAGGGAAGGGCGTACGAGCAGTACTTC.

This chain joins TRBV10-3 and TRBJ2-7, with 12 bases aligning to TRBD2. Germline assignment: CDR1 ENHRY and CDR2 SYGVKD. The CDR3 runs 16 residues. Trimming removed 4 bases from V and 6 bases from J; junction bases left unmatched: 10. The CDR3 loop reads CAISGSGLAGIFEQYF. The CDR3 nucleotides are TGTGCCATCAGTGGGTCTGGACTAGCGGGAATATTCGAGCAGTACTTC.

The chain links TRBV2 to TRBJ2-2; D is uncertain. CDR1 and CDR2 from the germline V gene are SNHLY and FYNNEI. The CDR3 loop spans 13 amino acids. Trimming cost V 4 bases and J 4 bases, with 7 bases left between them. The CDR3 DNA reads as TGTGCCAGCAGTGCTCTCGTCACCGGGGAGCTGTTTTTT. This gives the protein CASSALVTGELFF.

The J gene is TRBJ2-3, the V gene TRBV5-1; no reliable D call. With 2 bases removed from V and 2 bases from J, the gap between germline ends came to 12 bases. The germline gives CDR1 SGHRS, CDR2 YFSETQ. This CDR3 is 15 amino acids long. The CDR3 DNA is TGCGCCAGCAGCTTAGCAGGCAGGTCCACAGATACGCAGTATTTT. Translated, it gives CASSLAGRSTDTQYF.

As for this clone: An end of the junction does not agree with germline; a read error may underlie this. The sample contains more than one DNA sequence encoding this CDR3. The rearrangement uses TRBV6-6 and TRBJ2-5, with a tentative D call TRBD1 (6 bases). The CDR3 is made up of 12 amino acids. Germline loops: CDR1 MNHNY, CDR2 SVGAGI (reference sequence). In nucleotides, the CDR3 is TGCGCCAGCAGCAGGGGTCAAGAGACCCAGTACTTC. Its protein product is CASSRGQETQYF.

The V gene is TRBV7-9, the J gene TRBJ1-4; TRBD1 matches at 7 bases. In germline, CDR1 is SEHNR, CDR2 FQNEAQ (reference sequence). Trimming at V came to 4 bases and at J to 11 bases, leaving 7 bases not matched to a gene. This CDR3 is 13 amino acids long. The CDR3 here is CASSSDRVAKLFF. The CDR3 nucleotides are TGTGCCAGCAGCTCCGACAGGGTGGCGAAACTGTTTTTT.

V and J are TRBV6-6 and TRBJ1-2; 8 nucleotides line up with TRBD1. CDR3 size: 16 residues. Germline CDR1 reads MNHNY; CDR2 reads SVGAGI (reference sequence). J gave up 3 bases and V 6 bases, and 12 bases lay outside the gene matches. In nucleotides, the CDR3 is TGTGCCAGCAGCCGAGGACAGGGTAATTTGGACTATGGCTACACCTTC. Its translation is CASSRGQGNLDYGYTF.

V usage is TRBV28 and J usage is TRBJ2-7; D is possibly TRBD1 (5 bases). Trimming took 2 bases from V and 2 from J, leaving 10 bases between them. The CDR3 runs to 14 residues. Per the germline V gene, CDR1 is MDHEN and CDR2 is SYDVKM. CDR3 sequence (DNA): TGTGCCAGCAGTTTAGGGGCAGCCCCCTACGAGCAGTACTTC. It codes for CASSLGAAPYEQYF. Full variable domain (missing parts from reference TRBV28 and TRBJ2-7): DVKVTQSSRYLVKRTGEKVFLECVQDMDHENMFWYRQDPGLGLRLIYFSYDVKMKEKGDIPEGYSVSREKKERFSLILESASTNQTSMYLCASSLGAAPYEQYFGPGTRLTVT.